This T cell receptor (beta chain) comes out of a study of blood T cell repertoires in COVID-19. On the study more broadly: Acute-phase and convalescent COVID-19 samples originated in the United States, Italy and Spain.

The CDR3 sequence is 15 residues long. Germline lookup yields CDR1 MNHEY and CDR2 SVGAGI. Trimming took 5 bases from V and 5 from J, leaving 18 bases between them. Either two negative PCRs, clearance, or symptom resolution qualified Cohort 3 donors as recovered. Authors' data handling: Amplified reference gene primers provided the basis for estimating nucleated cell counts. Sequencing was performed with immunoSEQ multiplex PCR; in TCRdb, only in-frame clones are kept and a portion is missing. D and trimming come from the DNA, and the V and J calls and clone size come from that table. This sample has more than 350,000 clones, with 80% to 90% found just once.

The gene calls are TRBV6-5 and TRBJ1-2; TRBD1 is a possible D gene (5 bases). Sequenced material: PBMCs or T cells enriched from blood (not recorded which). This clonotype originated in a man aged 18 to 29 who had recovered from COVID-19. The CDR3 coding sequence is TGTGCCAGCAGTCCCCGGGGGGGGAGCCTTTATGGCTACACCTTC. Translation gives CASSPRGGSLYGYTF.